This T cell receptor (beta chain) appears in the sequencing data of a study of blood T cell repertoires in COVID-19. In the study overall: The origin of the acute and convalescent COVID-19 samples was the United States, Italy and Spain. Sample material is recorded as cDNA or gDNA derived from T cells, B-cell-depleted T cells, or PBMCs.

In the authors' workflow: It was from reference gene primer amplification that nucleated cell counts were estimated. Generated by immunoSEQ multiplex PCR, the TCRdb table keeps only in-frame clones and is missing some. That table is the source of V, J and clone size, and D and trimming were worked out from the DNA. The top ten clones hold less than 5.5% of a sample with more than 60,000 clones, 86% of them seen once. The CDR3 runs to 13 residues. The ends were cut back, 2 bases at V and 8 bases at J, with 12 bases in the middle. The germline CDR1 and CDR2 sequences are MNHEY and SVGAGI. With regard to this clone: The same CDR3 can be traced to other DNA sequences in this sample.

Sequenced: peripheral blood. The chain joins TRBV6-5 to TRBJ1-1, with a tentative D call TRBD1 (5 bases). The source of this sequence is a man between 45 and 60 years old with active COVID-19. The CDR3 nucleotides are TGTGCCAGCAGTTACAGGCAGGGAACCGAAGCTTTCTTT. Translating gives CASSYRQGTEAFF.